A single sample gave rise to the 13 T cell receptor beta chains below, sequenced in a study of cytomegalovirus exposure and HLA in healthy donors. A multiplex PCR was run with 60 Vbeta primers and 13 Jbeta primers. Clones were read by immunoSEQ multiplex PCR, and TCRdb kept only the in-frame ones, dropping some. The sample gives roughly 100,000 clones, roughly four fifths of which show up once; 1.6% is in the top ten. Sequenced: PBMCs. The receptors shown here come from a man aged 50-60 years in good health and CMV-seronegative.

The chain is built from TRBV6-6 and TRBJ1-4; no clear D gene. The V and J ends lost 6 bases and 5 bases respectively, with 19 bases between them. Per germline, CDR1 MNHNY and CDR2 SVGAGI (reference sequence). This CDR3 contains 16 residues. The CDR3 region is CASRTRGPNENEKLFF. The CDR3 DNA is TGTGCCAGCAGAACCCGCGGCCCGAATGAAAATGAAAAACTGTTTTTT.

The V and J genes are TRBV6-1 and TRBJ2-7; D may match TRBD1 or TRBD2 (6 bases each). The CDR3 consists of 13 residues. From germline, CDR1 is MNHNS and CDR2 SASEGT. Trimming removed 4 bases from V and 6 bases from J, with 13 bases in between. This CDR3 is CASSVAVTGEQYV. The CDR3 DNA follows: TGTGCCAGCAGTGTAGCGGTGACAGGCGAGCAGTACGTC.

J is TRBJ1-4 and V is TRBV12-5; a possible D gene is TRBD1 (5 bases). This CDR3 has 14 amino acids. V was cut by 6 bases and J by 8 bases, with 16 bases left in between. Germline assignment: CDR1 LGHNT and CDR2 FRNRAP. The CDR3 DNA sequence: TGTGCTAGTGGCCGCTATGGGGCTATCGAAAAACTGTTTTTT. Translated: CASGRYGAIEKLFF.

In its sample, this clone is medium-sized. V usage is TRBV27 and J usage is TRBJ1-1; D gene uncertain. The germline V gene encodes CDR1 MNHEY and CDR2 SMNVEV (reference sequence). This CDR3 is built from 16 residues. V gave up 1 base and J gave up 4 bases, with 16 bases separating them. In DNA, the CDR3 is TGTGCCAGCAGTTTATGGGCAGACTCACGGGGCACTGAAGCTTTCTTT. Amino acid sequence: CASSLWADSRGTEAFF.

This chain links TRBV7-9 with TRBJ1-2; no firm D call. This CDR3 region has 12 residues. Germline loops: CDR1 SEHNR, CDR2 FQNEAQ (reference sequence). V lost 6 bases and J lost 7, with 12 bases in between. For the CDR3, the DNA is TGTGCCAGCAGATCCGACTCGAGTGGCTACACCTTC. This encodes CASRSDSSGYTF.

J is TRBJ2-5 and V is TRBV10-1; the D gene is possibly TRBD1 (6 bases). CDR3 length: 14 amino acids. Looked up from germline, CDR1 is WNHNN and CDR2 is SYGVQD (reference sequence). V dropped 6 bases and J dropped 5 bases, with 16 bases sitting between them. The CDR3 sequence: CASSSTGIRETQYF. The CDR3 region has the DNA TGCGCCAGCAGCTCGACAGGAATCAGGGAGACCCAGTACTTC.

V and J are TRBV4-3 and TRBJ2-1, with 10 bases identical to TRBD2. V gave up 2 bases and J gave up 10 bases; unmatched junction bases: 11. The CDR3 length is 16 residues. Germline V gives CDR1 LGHNA, CDR2 YSLEER. The CDR3 here is CASSQKSLAGAREQFF. CDR3 nucleotide sequence: TGCGCCAGCAGCCAAAAGTCGCTAGCGGGGGCCAGAGAGCAGTTCTTC.

This CDR3 is CASSHPGTGGEQYV. The CDR3 DNA reads as TGTGCCAGCAGCCACCCTGGGACAGGCGGCGAGCAGTACGTC. This chain uses TRBV14 with TRBJ2-7; 8 positions agree with TRBD1. This CDR3 has 14 amino acids. J lost 6 bases, V lost 3 bases, and 7 bases had no gene match. Germline CDR1 reads SGHDN; CDR2 reads FVKESK.

This clone turned up a few times. The chain employs TRBV6-5 and TRBJ2-5; 7 nucleotides line up with TRBD2. This CDR3 has 14 residues. J gave up 7 bases and V 7 bases, and 12 bases lay outside the gene matches. Germline CDR1 is MNHEY and CDR2 is SVGAGI. The DNA of the CDR3 is TGTGCCAGCACGGACGGGGGGACCCAGGGGACCCAGTACTTC. Residues: CASTDGGTQGTQYF.

This clone came up a few times. The V gene is TRBV4-1, the J gene TRBJ1-4, with D possibly TRBD1 on 5 matching bases. Germline loops: CDR1 MGHRA, CDR2 YSYEKL. The CDR3 has 14 amino acids. The V and J ends lost 6 bases and 4 bases respectively, with 12 bases between them. The CDR3 spells CASRGAGINEKLFF. The CDR3 DNA reads as TGCGCCAGCAGAGGGGCAGGGATTAATGAAAAACTGTTTTTT.

The chain employs TRBV6-1 and TRBJ1-2; perhaps TRBD1 as D (6 bases). The CDR3 contains 13 residues. The V gene lost 7 bases and the J gene lost 6 bases, with 15 bases spanning the gap. The germline CDR1 and CDR2 sequences are MNHNS and SASEGT. The chain's CDR3 is CASTQGGGNGYTF. The CDR3 bases are TGTGCCAGCACCCAAGGGGGGGGTAATGGCTACACCTTC.

This clone appeared once. This rearrangement joins TRBV14 to TRBJ2-1; 10 bases line up with TRBD2. Germline CDR1 SGHDN, CDR2 FVKESK. The CDR3 consists of 17 residues. V was pared by 5 bases and J by 0 bases, with 7 bases of the junction left unmatched. The CDR3 here is CASSGRAGGSSYNEQFF. The DNA for the CDR3 is TGTGCCAGCAGCGGAAGAGCGGGGGGGAGCTCCTACAATGAGCAGTTCTTC.

V and J are TRBV6-4 and TRBJ1-1; 7 nucleotides match TRBD1. The ends lost 6 bases at V and 3 bases at J; junction bases unmatched: 4. CDR1 is MRHNA and CDR2 is SNTAGT in the germline V gene. There are 13 residues in the CDR3. The CDR3 protein is CASRRDRHTEAFF. The CDR3 nucleotides are TGTGCCAGCAGAAGGGACAGACACACTGAAGCTTTCTTT.